The T cell receptor (beta chain) described here comes from a study of neurological immune-mediated disorders. Findings of the study overall: TCR-beta repertoires seemed private in all groups, with no expanded CDR3 amino acid sequences shared. While HTLV-1-associated myelopathy showed the greatest TCR clonal expansion, multiple sclerosis showed the least, falling below healthy controls.

It was from 2 million PBMCs stored at -80 C that the unsorted libraries were obtained. The team produced cDNA through 5'RACE using 10-nucleotide random UMIs. TCRdb re-called the 5' RACE reads with MiXCR, one entry per CDR3 protein. The sample lists approximately 20,000 distinct CDR3 sequences, 15% seen once, with roughly 15% in the top ten. CDR3 length: 11 amino acids. Deletions cut 3 bases from V and 5 bases from J, with 7 bases between. Germline V gene sequence: CDR1 DFQATT, CDR2 SNEGSKA (reference sequence). This clonotype has ten or more counts. The antigen is unknown. Sequencing used PBMCs. The receptor's source is a female donor with HTLV-1-associated myelopathy (HAM/TSP). This rearrangement joins TRBV20-1 to TRBJ1-1, with D possibly being TRBD1 (5 bases). The CDR3 nucleotides are TGCAGTGCTAGGCAGGGTACTGAAGCTTTCTTT. Its protein is CSARQGTEAFF.